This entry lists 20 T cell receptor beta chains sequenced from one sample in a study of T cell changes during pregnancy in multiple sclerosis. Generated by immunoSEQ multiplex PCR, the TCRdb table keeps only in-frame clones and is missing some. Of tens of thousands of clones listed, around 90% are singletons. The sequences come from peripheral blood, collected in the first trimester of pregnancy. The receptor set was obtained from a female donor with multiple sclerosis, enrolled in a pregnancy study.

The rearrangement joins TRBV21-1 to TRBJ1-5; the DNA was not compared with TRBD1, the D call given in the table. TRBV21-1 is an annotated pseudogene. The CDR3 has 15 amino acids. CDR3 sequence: CASGYGTACNQPQHF. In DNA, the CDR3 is TGTGCCAGCGGATACGGGACAGCCTGCAATCAGCCCCAGCATTTT.

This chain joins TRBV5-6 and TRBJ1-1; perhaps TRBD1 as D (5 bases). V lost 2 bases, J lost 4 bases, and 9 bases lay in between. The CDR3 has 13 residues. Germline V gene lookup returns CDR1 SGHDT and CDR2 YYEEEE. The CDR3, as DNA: TGTGCCAGCAGCTTCTTGACAGTCACTGAAGCTTTCTTT. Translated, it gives CASSFLTVTEAFF.

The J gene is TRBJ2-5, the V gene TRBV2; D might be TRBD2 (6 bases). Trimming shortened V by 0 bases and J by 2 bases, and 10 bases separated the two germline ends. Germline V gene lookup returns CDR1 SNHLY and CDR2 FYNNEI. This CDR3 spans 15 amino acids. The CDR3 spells CASSEARGVQETQYF. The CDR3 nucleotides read TGTGCCAGCAGTGAAGCGCGCGGGGTGCAAGAGACCCAGTACTTC.

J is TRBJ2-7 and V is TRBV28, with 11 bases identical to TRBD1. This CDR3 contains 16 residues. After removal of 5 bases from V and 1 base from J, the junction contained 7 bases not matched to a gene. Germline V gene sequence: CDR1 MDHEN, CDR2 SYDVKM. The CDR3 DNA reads TGTGCCAGCAGTCCTCAGGGACAGGGGGATTCCTACGAGCAGTACTTC. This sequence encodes CASSPQGQGDSYEQYF.

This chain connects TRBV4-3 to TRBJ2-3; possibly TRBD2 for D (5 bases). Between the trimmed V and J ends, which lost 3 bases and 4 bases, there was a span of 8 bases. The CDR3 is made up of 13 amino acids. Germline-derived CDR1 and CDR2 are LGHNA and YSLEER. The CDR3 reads CASSQILADTQYF. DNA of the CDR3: TGCGCCAGCAGCCAGATACTAGCAGATACGCAGTATTTT.

CDR3 sequence: CASSLSHNRDEQYF. CDR3 bases: TGTGCCAGCAGTTTATCACACAACAGGGACGAGCAGTACTTC. V usage is TRBV27 and J usage is TRBJ2-7; D is perhaps TRBD1 (6 bases). CDR3 length: 14 amino acids. CDR1 and CDR2 from the germline V gene are MNHEY and SMNVEV (reference sequence). With 0 bases removed from V and 5 bases from J, the gap between germline ends came to 11 bases.

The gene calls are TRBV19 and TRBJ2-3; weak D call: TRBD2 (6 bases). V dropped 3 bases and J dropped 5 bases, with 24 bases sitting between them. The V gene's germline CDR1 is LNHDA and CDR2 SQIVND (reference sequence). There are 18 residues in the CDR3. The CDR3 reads CASSMFLSPPGRGDTQYF. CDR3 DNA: TGTGCCAGTAGTATGTTTCTGTCACCCCCGGGGCGGGGAGATACGCAGTATTTT.

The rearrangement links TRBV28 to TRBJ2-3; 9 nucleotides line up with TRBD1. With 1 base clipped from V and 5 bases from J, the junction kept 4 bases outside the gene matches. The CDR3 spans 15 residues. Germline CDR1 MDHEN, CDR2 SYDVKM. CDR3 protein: CASSLLQGARDTQYF. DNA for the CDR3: TGTGCCAGCAGTTTATTACAGGGGGCGCGAGATACGCAGTATTTT.

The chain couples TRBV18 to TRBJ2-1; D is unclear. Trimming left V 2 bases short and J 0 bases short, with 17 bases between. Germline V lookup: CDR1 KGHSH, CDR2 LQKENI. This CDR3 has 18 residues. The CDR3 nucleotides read TGTGCCAGCTCACCAGGGCAGAGTCTATCGAGCTCCTACAATGAGCAGTTCTTC. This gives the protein CASSPGQSLSSSYNEQFF.

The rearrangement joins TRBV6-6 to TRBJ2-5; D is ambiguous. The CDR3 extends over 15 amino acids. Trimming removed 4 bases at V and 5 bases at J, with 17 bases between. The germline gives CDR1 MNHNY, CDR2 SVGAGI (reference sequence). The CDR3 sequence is CASSSGAYTAETQYF. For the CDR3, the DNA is TGTGCCAGCAGTTCAGGCGCCTATACGGCGGAGACCCAGTACTTC.

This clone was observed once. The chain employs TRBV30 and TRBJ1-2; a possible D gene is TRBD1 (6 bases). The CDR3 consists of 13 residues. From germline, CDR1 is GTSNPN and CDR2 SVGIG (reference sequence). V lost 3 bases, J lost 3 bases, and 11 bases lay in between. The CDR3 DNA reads TGTGCCTGGAGCCGGGACACCCACTATGGCTACACCTTC. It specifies CAWSRDTHYGYTF.

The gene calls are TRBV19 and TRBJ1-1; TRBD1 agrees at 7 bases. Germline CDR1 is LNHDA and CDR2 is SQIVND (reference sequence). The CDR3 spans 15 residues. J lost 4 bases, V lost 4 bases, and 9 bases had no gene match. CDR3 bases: TGTGCCAGTAGTACCATACAGGGGTTGGGCACTGAAGCTTTCTTT. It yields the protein CASSTIQGLGTEAFF.

The CDR3 loop is CASSHVTGTGAYEQYF. CDR3 coding DNA: TGCGCCAGCAGCCACGTAACCGGGACAGGGGCCTACGAGCAGTACTTC. The J gene is TRBJ2-7, the V gene TRBV4-3, with 10 bases that match TRBD1. Per germline, CDR1 LGHNA and CDR2 YSLEER. This CDR3 has 16 amino acids. The V gene end was trimmed by 3 bases and the J gene end by 2 bases; junction bases not matched to a gene: 7.

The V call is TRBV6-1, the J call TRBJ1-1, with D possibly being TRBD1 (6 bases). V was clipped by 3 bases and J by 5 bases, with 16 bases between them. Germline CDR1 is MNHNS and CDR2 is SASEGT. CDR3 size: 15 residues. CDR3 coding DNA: TGTGCCAGCAGTGAGCGGGCCTTAGGGGGAACTGAAGCTTTCTTT. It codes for CASSERALGGTEAFF.

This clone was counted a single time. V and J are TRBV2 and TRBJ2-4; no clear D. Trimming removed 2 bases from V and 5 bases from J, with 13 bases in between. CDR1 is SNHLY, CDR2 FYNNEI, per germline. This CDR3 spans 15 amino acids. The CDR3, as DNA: TGTGCCAGCAGTGAAAGGTTGCCGCAGGAAAACATTCAGTACTTC. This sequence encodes CASSERLPQENIQYF.

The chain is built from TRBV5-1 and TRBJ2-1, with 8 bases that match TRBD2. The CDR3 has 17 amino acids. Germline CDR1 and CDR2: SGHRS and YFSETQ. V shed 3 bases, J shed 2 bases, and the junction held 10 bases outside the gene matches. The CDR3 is CASSYTSGHPAYNEQFF. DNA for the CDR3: TGCGCCAGCAGCTACACTAGCGGTCATCCCGCCTACAATGAGCAGTTCTTC.

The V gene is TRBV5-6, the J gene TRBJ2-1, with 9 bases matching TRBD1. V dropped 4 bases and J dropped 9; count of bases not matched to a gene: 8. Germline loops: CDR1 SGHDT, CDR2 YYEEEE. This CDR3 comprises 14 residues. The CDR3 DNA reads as TGTGCCAGCAGCATAAACCGGGACAGGGTTGAGCAGTTCTTC. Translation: CASSINRDRVEQFF.

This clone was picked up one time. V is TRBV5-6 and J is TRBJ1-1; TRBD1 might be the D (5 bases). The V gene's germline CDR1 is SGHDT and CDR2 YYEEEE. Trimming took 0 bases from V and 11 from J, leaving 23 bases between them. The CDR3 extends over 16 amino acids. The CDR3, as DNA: TGTGCCAGCAGCTTGGGGAGAAGAGGAGGGGCCCCACAGGCTTTCTTT. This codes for CASSLGRRGGAPQAFF. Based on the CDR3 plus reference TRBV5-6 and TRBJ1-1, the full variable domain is DAGVTQSPTHLIKTRGQQVTLRCSPKSGHDTVSWYQQALGQGPQFIFQYYEEEERQRGNFPDRFSGHQFPNYSSELNVNALLLGDSALYLCASSLGRRGGAPQAFFGQGTRLTVV.

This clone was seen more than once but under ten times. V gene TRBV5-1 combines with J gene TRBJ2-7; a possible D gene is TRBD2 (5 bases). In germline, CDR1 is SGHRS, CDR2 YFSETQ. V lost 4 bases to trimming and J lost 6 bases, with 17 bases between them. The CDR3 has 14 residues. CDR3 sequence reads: CASSVNEARGEQYF. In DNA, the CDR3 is TGCGCCAGCAGCGTAAATGAGGCCCGGGGCGAGCAGTACTTC.

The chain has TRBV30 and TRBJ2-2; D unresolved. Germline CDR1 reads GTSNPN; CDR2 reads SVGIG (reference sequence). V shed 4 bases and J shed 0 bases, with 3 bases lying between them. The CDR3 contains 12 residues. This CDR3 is CAWTPNTGELFF. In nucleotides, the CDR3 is TGTGCCTGGACTCCGAACACCGGGGAGCTGTTTTTT. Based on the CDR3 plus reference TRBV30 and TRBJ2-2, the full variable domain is SQTIHQWPATLVQPVGSPLSLECTVEGTSNPNLYWYRQAAGRGLQLLFYSVGIGQISSEVPQNLSASRPQDRQFILSSKKLLLSDSGFYLCAWTPNTGELFFGEGSRLTVL.